Each of the 19 T cell receptor beta chains below was sequenced from the same sample in a study of beta chain features in type 1 diabetes. Since all of the isolated RNA was reverse transcribed, expressed TCRB transcripts were what got sequenced. TCRdb's copy holds only in-frame clones and misses some; the assay was immunoSEQ multiplex PCR. The table has under 800,000 clones, 15% to 18% seen once. The sequenced sample consisted of naive CD4+ T cells from blood. These receptors originate from a man between 18 and 29 years old in good health.

The chain has TRBV10-3 and TRBJ2-2, with 7 bases matching TRBD2. CDR1 and CDR2 (germline): ENHRY, SYGVKD. With 8 bases clipped from V and 2 bases from J, the junction kept 11 bases outside the gene matches. The CDR3 has 16 amino acids. The CDR3: CAIPHSSGLNTGELFF. The CDR3 DNA sequence: TGTGCCATCCCCCACTCTAGCGGTCTAAACACCGGGGAGCTGTTTTTT.

This sequence joins TRBV14 and TRBJ2-5; the match to TRBD1 covers 10 bases. This CDR3 region has 16 residues. Germline values: CDR1 SGHDN, CDR2 FVKESK. V shed 2 bases and J 4 bases; nucleotides not matched to a gene: 7. CDR3 region: CASSQPDRGRGETQYF. DNA of the CDR3: TGTGCCAGCAGCCAACCCGACAGGGGGCGAGGAGAGACCCAGTACTTC.

The table lists this clone with a few counts. The chain joins TRBV28 to TRBJ2-3; D call uncertain. The CDR3 runs 14 residues. Trimming left V 3 bases short and J 2 bases short, with 9 bases between. Germline CDR1 MDHEN, CDR2 SYDVKM. CDR3 in amino acids: CASSLVGNTDTQYF. CDR3 nucleotide sequence: TGTGCCAGCAGTTTGGTAGGAAACACAGATACGCAGTATTTT.

This clone was counted a few times. The chain combines TRBV5-1 with TRBJ2-5; D not resolved. The V gene's germline CDR1 is SGHRS and CDR2 YFSETQ. The CDR3 totals 12 residues. V was trimmed by 5 bases and J by 0 bases, leaving 5 bases between them. Written as DNA, the CDR3 is TGCGCCAGCAGAAGCGACCAAGAGACCCAGTACTTC. It encodes CASRSDQETQYF.

This clone was counted a few times. V is TRBV29-1 and J is TRBJ1-4, with D perhaps TRBD1 (5 bases). Trimming removed 4 bases at V and 4 bases at J, with 10 bases between. CDR1 SQVTM and CDR2 ANQGSEA come from the germline V gene. CDR3 length: 13 amino acids. The CDR3 spells CSVVWGINEKLFF. Written as DNA, the CDR3 is TGCAGCGTTGTTTGGGGGATTAATGAAAAACTGTTTTTT.

A few counts support this clone. The chain is built from TRBV25-1 and TRBJ1-3, with D perhaps matching TRBD1 (5 bases). The CDR3 is made up of 14 amino acids. Germline loops: CDR1 MGHDK, CDR2 SYGVNS. V lost 4 bases, J lost 5 bases, and 12 bases lay in between. CDR3 DNA sequence: TGTGCCAGCAGTGTCGACAGTGTCAGAAACACCATATATTTT. This encodes CASSVDSVRNTIYF.

The V and J genes are TRBV4-3 and TRBJ2-1, with 13 positions matching TRBD2. Germline CDR1 reads LGHNA; CDR2 reads YSLEER. The CDR3 runs 15 residues. Losses at the gene ends were 4 bases for V and 9 bases for J; bases not matched to a gene: 6. The CDR3 sequence is CASSRAGLAGVEQFF. The CDR3 nucleotides are TGCGCCAGCAGCCGGGCTGGACTAGCGGGAGTTGAGCAGTTCTTC.

The chain has TRBV27 and TRBJ2-2; TRBD2 is a possible D gene (6 bases). V was cut by 2 bases and J by 0 bases, with 10 bases left in between. CDR1 and CDR2 (germline): MNHEY, SMNVEV (reference sequence). The CDR3 loop spans 16 amino acids. The CDR3 loop is CASSLRRETNTGELFF. In DNA form, the CDR3 reads TGTGCCAGCAGTTTACGCCGGGAGACGAACACCGGGGAGCTGTTTTTT.

The chain is built from TRBV2 and TRBJ1-4, with D uncertain. The CDR3 contains 12 residues. V lost 10 bases and J 7 bases, leaving 13 bases between the germline ends. CDR1 SNHLY and CDR2 FYNNEI come from the germline V gene. The CDR3 loop is CATRTVGEKLFF. The DNA of the CDR3 is TGTGCCACAAGAACAGTGGGTGAAAAACTGTTTTTT.

There are a few counts of this clone. V and J are TRBV5-1 and TRBJ2-5; D gene uncertain. Trimming cost V 4 bases and J 2 bases, with 12 bases left between them. CDR1 is SGHRS, CDR2 YFSETQ, per germline. The length of the CDR3 is 14 residues. Here the CDR3 reads CASSPWAQQETQYF. Here the CDR3 DNA reads TGCGCCAGCAGCCCCTGGGCGCAGCAAGAGACCCAGTACTTC.

This clone was seen a handful of times. This chain uses TRBV29-1 with TRBJ1-2, with TRBD1 matching 8 bases. V lost 3 bases, J lost 4 bases, and 7 bases stayed unmatched. The CDR3 totals 14 residues. Germline V CDR1 and CDR2: SQVTM, ANQGSEA. The CDR3: CSVDSGQVIYGYTF. The CDR3 nucleotides read TGCAGCGTTGATTCGGGACAGGTCATCTATGGCTACACCTTC.

The chain employs TRBV2 and TRBJ2-2, with TRBD1 identical over 8 bases. Trimming removed 6 bases from V and 4 bases from J; junction bases left unmatched: 4. CDR3 length: 14 amino acids. Germline V lookup: CDR1 SNHLY, CDR2 FYNNEI. DNA for the CDR3: TGTGCCAGCAGACAGGGGGGTGGCACCGGGGAGCTGTTTTTT. This codes for CASRQGGGTGELFF.

This chain uses TRBV7-2 with TRBJ1-4; 7 bases match TRBD1. The ends lost 3 bases at V and 0 bases at J; junction bases unmatched: 4. This CDR3 has 16 residues. Germline lookup yields CDR1 SGHTA and CDR2 FQGNSA. CDR3 nucleotides: TGTGCCAGCAGCTTCGACAGGGTAACAACTAATGAAAAACTGTTTTTT. Its translation is CASSFDRVTTNEKLFF. The full variable domain, completed using reference TRBV7-2 and TRBJ1-4, is GAGVSQSPSNKVTEKGKDVELRCDPISGHTALYWYRQSLGQGLEFLIYFQGNSAPDKSGLPSDRFSAERTGGSVSTLTIQRTQQEDSAVYLCASSFDRVTTNEKLFFGSGTQLSVL.

The chain is built from TRBV28 and TRBJ1-2; weak D call: TRBD1 (5 bases). V lost 3 bases, J lost 8 bases, and 13 bases lay in between. Germline lookup yields CDR1 MDHEN and CDR2 SYDVKM. This CDR3 spans 13 amino acids. The CDR3 loop reads CASSLLVGEGYTF. The DNA for the CDR3 is TGTGCCAGCAGTTTGTTAGTAGGGGAGGGCTACACCTTC.

There are a few counts of this clone. The V and J genes are TRBV7-3 and TRBJ2-3; no clear D. This CDR3 spans 15 amino acids. CDR1 and CDR2 (germline): SGHTA, FQGTGA. V dropped 2 bases and J dropped 0 bases, with 9 bases sitting between them. The CDR3 sequence: CASSLLAASTDTQYF. The CDR3 DNA reads TGTGCCAGCAGCTTATTGGCGGCTAGCACAGATACGCAGTATTTT.

This clone occurred a few times. This chain connects TRBV7-9 to TRBJ1-6; D remains ambiguous. V gave up 0 bases and J gave up 0 bases, with 3 bases separating them. There are 15 residues in the CDR3. CDR1 and CDR2 from the germline V gene are SEHNR and FQNEAQ (reference sequence). The CDR3, as DNA: TGTGCCAGCAGCTTAGCCGGCTCCTATAATTCACCCCTCCACTTT. Translating gives CASSLAGSYNSPLHF.

The genes are TRBV25-1 and TRBJ1-1; unclear D gene. Germline V gives CDR1 MGHDK, CDR2 SYGVNS. Trimming shortened V by 2 bases and J by 3 bases, and 13 bases separated the two germline ends. The CDR3 has 15 amino acids. The CDR3 spells CASSEGDTQYTEAFF. The CDR3, as DNA: TGTGCCAGCAGTGAAGGAGACACTCAATACACTGAAGCTTTCTTT.

The chain joins TRBV27 to TRBJ2-3, with D perhaps matching TRBD1 (5 bases). Germline loops: CDR1 MNHEY, CDR2 SMNVEV (reference sequence). Trimming removed 4 bases from V and 1 base from J, with 12 bases in between. This CDR3 is built from 15 residues. This chain's CDR3 is CASSSRQIRTDTQYF. In nucleotides, the CDR3 is TGTGCCAGCAGTTCCAGACAGATACGCACAGATACGCAGTATTTT.

This clone was seen more than once but under ten times. This chain uses TRBV11-2 with TRBJ1-1; D unclear. Trimming shortened V by 4 bases and J by 1 base, and 13 bases separated the two germline ends. CDR3 length: 15 amino acids. Germline V lookup: CDR1 SGHAT, CDR2 FQNNGV. CDR3 amino acids: CASSSHLTKNTEAFF. In nucleotides, the CDR3 is TGTGCCAGCAGCTCACACCTTACCAAGAACACTGAAGCTTTCTTT.